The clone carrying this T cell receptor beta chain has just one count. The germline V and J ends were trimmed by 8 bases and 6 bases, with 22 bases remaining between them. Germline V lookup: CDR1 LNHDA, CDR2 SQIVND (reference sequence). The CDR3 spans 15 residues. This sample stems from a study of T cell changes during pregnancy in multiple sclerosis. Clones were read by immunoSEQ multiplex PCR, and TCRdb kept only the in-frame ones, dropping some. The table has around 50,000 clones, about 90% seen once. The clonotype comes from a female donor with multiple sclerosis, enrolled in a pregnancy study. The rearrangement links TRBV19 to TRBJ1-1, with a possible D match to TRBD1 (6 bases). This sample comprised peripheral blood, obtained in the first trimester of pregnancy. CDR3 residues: CASALHRESGAEAFF. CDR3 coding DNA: TGTGCCAGTGCGCTTCACAGGGAGAGTGGCGCTGAAGCTTTCTTT.